This TCR beta chain was sequenced in a study of cytomegalovirus exposure and HLA in healthy donors. This CDR3 comprises 14 residues. Germline V gene lookup returns CDR1 MNHNS and CDR2 SASEGT. The V and J ends lost 2 bases and 4 bases respectively, with 11 bases between them. Use of 60 Vbeta and 13 Jbeta primers characterized the PCR. Here immunoSEQ multiplex PCR was the method, and the copy in TCRdb shows in-frame clones only, minus some. This table has about 45,000 clones, roughly nine tenths appearing once. Study results and limitations: The presence/absence work took it that sequencing depth was about the same across donors.

A remark on this clone: Its antigen is as yet unknown.

This TCR came from a woman in her thirties or forties in good health and CMV-seropositive. The sample was PBMCs. V is TRBV6-1 and J is TRBJ1-2; perhaps TRBD1 as D (6 bases). This CDR3 is CASSEQDRIYGYTF. The CDR3 DNA is TGTGCCAGCAGTGAACAAGACAGGATCTATGGCTACACCTTC.